The 24 T cell receptor beta chains below come from one sample, sequenced in a study of T-cell memory formation after mild COVID-19 (dated by TCRdb to 2020 to 2022). Library preparation employed 5' RACE. TCRdb lists the instrument as Illumina NovaSeq 6000. In TCRdb, the public reads were trimmed at Q25 with fastp and aligned with MiXCR, with productive beta chains retained. Duplicate CDR3 protein sequences are folded into a single record with the most common DNA and genes. For this sample the table gives about 500,000 distinct CDR3 sequences, of which about a fifth were detected only once. 9.5% to 15% of the sample comes from the top ten. Sample: PBMCs or a T cell subset sorted from them (not recorded which). The origin of the receptors is an adult woman who had mild COVID-19 (a few samples of this study predate the infection). The sample titles of this study are shuffled in the database, so cell type and time point are left out; the donor was told from shared clones.

CDR3 nucleotides: TGTGCCAGCAAAGGGATCTACGAGCAGTACTTC. Its protein is CASKGIYEQYF. This sequence joins TRBV6-5 and TRBJ2-7; no clear D gene. The CDR3 covers 11 residues. Germline V CDR1 and CDR2: MNHEY, SVGAGI. The germline V and J ends were trimmed by 7 bases and 3 bases, with 7 bases remaining between them.

The chain links TRBV18 to TRBJ2-5; TRBD1 matches 8 bases. Trimming removed 5 bases from V and 1 base from J; junction bases left unmatched: 3. CDR3 length: 14 residues. Looked up from germline, CDR1 is KGHSH and CDR2 is LQKENI. DNA of the CDR3: TGTGCCAGCTCAAAGGACAGGGCCCAAGAGACCCAGTACTTC. It encodes CASSKDRAQETQYF. Full variable domain (outside the CDR3, taken from reference TRBV18 and TRBJ2-5): NAGVMQNPRHLVRRRGQEARLRCSPMKGHSHVYWYRQLPEEGLKFMVYLQKENIIDESGMPKERFSAEFPKEGPSILRIQQVVRGDSAAYFCASSKDRAQETQYFGPGTRLLVL.

The chain uses TRBV7-9 and TRBJ2-2; the match to TRBD1 covers 8 bases. V trimming: 5 bases; J trimming: 4 bases; junction bases outside the gene matches: 12. Germline CDR1 SEHNR, CDR2 FQNEAQ (reference sequence). The CDR3 sequence is 17 residues long. The CDR3 DNA follows: TGTGCCAGCAGCCCACGATACCGGGACAGGAGCACCGGGGAGCTGTTTTTT. The encoded protein is CASSPRYRDRSTGELFF.

The chain carries TRBV21-1 and TRBJ2-1; the D call in the table, TRBD1, was not verified against the DNA. TRBV21-1 has pseudogene status. The CDR3 is made up of 13 amino acids. The CDR3 DNA is TGTGCGACGAGGCGGCGCGCGGACAATGAGCAGTTCTTC. Protein: CATRRRADNEQFF.

J is TRBJ1-5 and V is TRBV20-1; TRBD1 matches at 7 bases. The CDR3 extends over 14 amino acids. Germline values: CDR1 DFQATT, CDR2 SNEGSKA (reference sequence). The V and J ends lost 1 base and 4 bases, in that order; junction bases with no gene match: 4. CDR3 DNA: TGCAGTGCTAGAGCCGGGACAGCAAATCAGCCCCAGCATTTT. Its protein is CSARAGTANQPQHF.

This clonotype occurred a few times. The genes are TRBV20-1 and TRBJ1-6; D is ambiguous. The CDR3 is 13 amino acids. Trimming took off 3 bases at V and 6 bases at J, with 9 bases between the two ends. Germline V gene data show CDR1 as DFQATT and CDR2 as SNEGSKA (reference sequence). CDR3 residues: CSASLGINSPLHF. In DNA, the CDR3 is TGCAGTGCTAGTTTGGGAATTAATTCACCCCTCCACTTT.

The chain links TRBV4-2 to TRBJ2-3; 9 bases line up with TRBD2. There are 15 residues in the CDR3. Unmatched junction bases numbered 6, after V lost 2 bases and J lost 6 bases. Germline V lookup: CDR1 LGHNA, CDR2 YNFKEQ. The CDR3 loop is CASSQPGTSRDTQYF. The DNA of the CDR3 is TGTGCCAGCAGCCAACCCGGGACTAGCCGTGATACGCAGTATTTT.

This clonotype has only a few counts. DNA of the CDR3: TGTGCCACCAGCGATCGACAGGGTCAAGAGACCCAGTACTTC. Amino acids: CATSDRQGQETQYF. The chain recombines TRBV15 with TRBJ2-5, with TRBD1 matching over 7 bases. The length of the CDR3 is 14 residues. After removal of 5 bases from V and 2 bases from J, the junction contained 5 bases not matched to a gene. CDR1 LNHNV and CDR2 YYDKDF come from the germline V gene (reference sequence).

J is TRBJ2-4 and V is TRBV4-3; 12 bases fit TRBD1. The germline V gene has CDR1 LGHNA and CDR2 YSLEER. The CDR3 length is 17 residues. Trimming took 5 bases from V and 6 from J; bases not matched to a gene: 11. The CDR3 DNA is TGCGCCAGCAGCACATTTTCCGGGACAGGGGGCGCAAACATTCAGTACTTC. This codes for CASSTFSGTGGANIQYF.

This clonotype was observed at least ten times. J is TRBJ1-1 and V is TRBV3-1, with 8 bases that match TRBD1. Germline CDR1 is LGHDT and CDR2 is YNNKEL (reference sequence). The CDR3 extends over 14 amino acids. J gave up 3 bases and V 2 bases, and 2 bases lay outside the gene matches. As DNA, the CDR3 is TGTGCCAGCAGCCAAAGGGACAGGTACACTGAAGCTTTCTTT. It encodes CASSQRDRYTEAFF.

The genes are TRBV18 and TRBJ2-1; D perhaps matches TRBD1 (6 bases). The length of the CDR3 is 15 residues. Germline V gene data show CDR1 as KGHSH and CDR2 as LQKENI. V lost 4 bases and J 3 bases, leaving 13 bases between the germline ends. The CDR3 nucleotides are TGTGCCAGCTCACTCCAGACAGGTGACTACAATGAGCAGTTCTTC. Its translation: CASSLQTGDYNEQFF.

This clonotype was detected a few times. The chain has TRBV7-3 and TRBJ2-3, with a possible D match to TRBD2 (7 bases). Germline V gene sequence: CDR1 SGHTA, CDR2 FQGTGA. With 6 bases removed from V and 9 bases from J, the gap between germline ends came to 28 bases. This CDR3 is 17 amino acids long. CDR3 in amino acids: CASRSEGGIRPGCTQYF. The CDR3 coding sequence is TGTGCCAGCAGGTCGGAGGGGGGGATTCGGCCTGGATGCACGCAGTATTTT.

This clonotype occurred many times. V usage is TRBV20-1 and J usage is TRBJ1-6; no clear D gene. V was shortened by 0 bases and J by 7 bases, with 13 bases between the two germline ends. Germline V gene data show CDR1 as DFQATT and CDR2 as SNEGSKA (reference sequence). CDR3 length: 15 residues. Here the CDR3 DNA reads TGCAGTGCTAGAGATTCCTTGCGGATGAATTCACCCCTCCACTTT. This translates into CSARDSLRMNSPLHF.

There are a few counts of this clonotype. The chain couples TRBV7-9 to TRBJ1-1, with TRBD1 identical over 7 bases. Looked up from germline, CDR1 is SEHNR and CDR2 is FQNEAQ (reference sequence). With V trimmed by 5 bases and J by 3 bases, 3 bases remained unmatched. The CDR3 consists of 13 residues. The CDR3 nucleotides read TGTGCCAGCAGCCATACAGGGGACACTGAAGCTTTCTTT. Its translation: CASSHTGDTEAFF.

This clonotype was detected a few times. This rearrangement joins TRBV9 to TRBJ2-2, with a weak D call TRBD2 (5 bases). From germline, CDR1 is SGDLS and CDR2 YYNGEE. This CDR3 spans 17 amino acids. V gave up 5 bases and J gave up 3 bases, with 20 bases separating them. CDR3 DNA sequence: TGTGCCAGCAGTGATATACCGAATTCGGGATACACCGGGGAGCTGTTTTTT. It codes for CASSDIPNSGYTGELFF.

This clonotype turned up a few times. The rearrangement links TRBV5-5 to TRBJ2-1, with TRBD1 matching 9 bases. The CDR3 runs to 15 residues. Unmatched junction bases numbered 6, after V lost 3 bases and J lost 5 bases. The germline V gene has CDR1 SGHKS and CDR2 YYEKEE (reference sequence). The CDR3 loop reads CASSWGGQGNNEQFF. The CDR3 DNA reads TGTGCCAGCAGCTGGGGGGGACAGGGCAACAATGAGCAGTTCTTC.

This clonotype has only a few counts. The chain has TRBV11-2 and TRBJ2-2, with 7 bases matching TRBD2. CDR3 size: 16 residues. Trimming at V came to 4 bases and at J to 1 base, leaving 6 bases not matched to a gene. Germline V gene lookup returns CDR1 SGHAT and CDR2 FQNNGV. CDR3 sequence: CASSSLRGVNTGELFF. The CDR3 DNA follows: TGTGCCAGCAGCTCCCTCCGGGGGGTGAACACCGGGGAGCTGTTTTTT. The full variable domain, completed using reference TRBV11-2 and TRBJ2-2, is EAGVAQSPRYKIIEKRQSVAFWCNPISGHATLYWYQQILGQGPKLLIQFQNNGVVDDSQLPKDRFSAERLKGVDSTLKIQPAKLEDSAVYLCASSSLRGVNTGELFFGEGSRLTVL.

This clonotype was recorded a few times. This chain uses TRBV10-3 with TRBJ1-2, with D hard to call. V was pared by 10 bases and J by 0 bases, with 12 bases between. Per germline, CDR1 ENHRY and CDR2 SYGVKD. The CDR3 has 13 amino acids. The chain's CDR3 is CATSSPPNYGYTF. CDR3 nucleotide sequence: TGTGCCACCAGCAGTCCTCCTAACTATGGCTACACCTTC.

This clonotype was detected only a few times. The chain links TRBV12-3 or TRBV12-4 to TRBJ2-3, with D maybe TRBD1 (5 bases). The CDR3 extends over 14 amino acids. Between the trimmed V and J ends, which lost 4 bases and 4 bases, there was a span of 12 bases. The CDR3 spells CASSSGWKSDTQYF. The CDR3 DNA reads TGTGCCAGCAGTTCAGGGTGGAAGTCAGATACGCAGTATTTT.

This sequence joins TRBV5-1 and TRBJ1-4; a possible D gene is TRBD1 (5 bases). V was cut by 0 bases and J by 5 bases, with 17 bases left in between. Germline CDR1 SGHRS, CDR2 YFSETQ. The CDR3 consists of 17 residues. DNA of the CDR3: TGCGCCAGCAGCTTGGGCGGAGGGACCCGTGTAAATGAAAAACTGTTTTTT. Protein sequence: CASSLGGGTRVNEKLFF.

This clonotype appeared a few times. The rearrangement uses TRBV3-1 and TRBJ1-2; D call uncertain. The CDR3 covers 15 residues. The V gene's germline CDR1 is LGHDT and CDR2 YNNKEL (reference sequence). The V end was cut by 5 bases, the J end by 4 bases, with 17 bases between. This CDR3 reads CASSGSGGSGYGYTF. DNA for the CDR3: TGTGCCAGCAGCGGTAGCGGAGGTTCCGGCTATGGCTACACCTTC.

This clonotype was recorded a few times. The chain links TRBV24-1 to TRBJ1-5; weak D call: TRBD1 (6 bases). Germline V gives CDR1 KGHDR, CDR2 SFDVKD. Trimming removed 4 bases at V and 7 bases at J, with 22 bases between. The CDR3 is 17 amino acids. The CDR3: CATSDPTGVGAGQPQHF. In DNA, the CDR3 is TGTGCCACCAGTGACCCGACAGGAGTAGGTGCAGGACAGCCCCAGCATTTT.

There are a few counts of this clonotype. The chain recombines TRBV12-3 or TRBV12-4 with TRBJ1-1; D unclear. The CDR3 is 11 amino acids. V was cut by 3 bases and J by 6 bases, with 5 bases left in between. The CDR3: CASSLLAEAFF. The CDR3 DNA sequence: TGTGCCAGCAGTTTGTTGGCTGAAGCTTTCTTT.

This chain uses TRBV2 with TRBJ1-5; 7 nucleotides match TRBD1. This CDR3 has 18 residues. The J segment lost 8 bases and the V segment lost 8 bases, leaving 24 bases of the junction unmatched. Germline V gene lookup returns CDR1 SNHLY and CDR2 FYNNEI. The CDR3 nucleotides read TGTGCCAGCGGTATGGGACAGATCCTTCGCCCCCTCCTAGAGCCCCAGCATTTT. It codes for CASGMGQILRPLLEPQHF.